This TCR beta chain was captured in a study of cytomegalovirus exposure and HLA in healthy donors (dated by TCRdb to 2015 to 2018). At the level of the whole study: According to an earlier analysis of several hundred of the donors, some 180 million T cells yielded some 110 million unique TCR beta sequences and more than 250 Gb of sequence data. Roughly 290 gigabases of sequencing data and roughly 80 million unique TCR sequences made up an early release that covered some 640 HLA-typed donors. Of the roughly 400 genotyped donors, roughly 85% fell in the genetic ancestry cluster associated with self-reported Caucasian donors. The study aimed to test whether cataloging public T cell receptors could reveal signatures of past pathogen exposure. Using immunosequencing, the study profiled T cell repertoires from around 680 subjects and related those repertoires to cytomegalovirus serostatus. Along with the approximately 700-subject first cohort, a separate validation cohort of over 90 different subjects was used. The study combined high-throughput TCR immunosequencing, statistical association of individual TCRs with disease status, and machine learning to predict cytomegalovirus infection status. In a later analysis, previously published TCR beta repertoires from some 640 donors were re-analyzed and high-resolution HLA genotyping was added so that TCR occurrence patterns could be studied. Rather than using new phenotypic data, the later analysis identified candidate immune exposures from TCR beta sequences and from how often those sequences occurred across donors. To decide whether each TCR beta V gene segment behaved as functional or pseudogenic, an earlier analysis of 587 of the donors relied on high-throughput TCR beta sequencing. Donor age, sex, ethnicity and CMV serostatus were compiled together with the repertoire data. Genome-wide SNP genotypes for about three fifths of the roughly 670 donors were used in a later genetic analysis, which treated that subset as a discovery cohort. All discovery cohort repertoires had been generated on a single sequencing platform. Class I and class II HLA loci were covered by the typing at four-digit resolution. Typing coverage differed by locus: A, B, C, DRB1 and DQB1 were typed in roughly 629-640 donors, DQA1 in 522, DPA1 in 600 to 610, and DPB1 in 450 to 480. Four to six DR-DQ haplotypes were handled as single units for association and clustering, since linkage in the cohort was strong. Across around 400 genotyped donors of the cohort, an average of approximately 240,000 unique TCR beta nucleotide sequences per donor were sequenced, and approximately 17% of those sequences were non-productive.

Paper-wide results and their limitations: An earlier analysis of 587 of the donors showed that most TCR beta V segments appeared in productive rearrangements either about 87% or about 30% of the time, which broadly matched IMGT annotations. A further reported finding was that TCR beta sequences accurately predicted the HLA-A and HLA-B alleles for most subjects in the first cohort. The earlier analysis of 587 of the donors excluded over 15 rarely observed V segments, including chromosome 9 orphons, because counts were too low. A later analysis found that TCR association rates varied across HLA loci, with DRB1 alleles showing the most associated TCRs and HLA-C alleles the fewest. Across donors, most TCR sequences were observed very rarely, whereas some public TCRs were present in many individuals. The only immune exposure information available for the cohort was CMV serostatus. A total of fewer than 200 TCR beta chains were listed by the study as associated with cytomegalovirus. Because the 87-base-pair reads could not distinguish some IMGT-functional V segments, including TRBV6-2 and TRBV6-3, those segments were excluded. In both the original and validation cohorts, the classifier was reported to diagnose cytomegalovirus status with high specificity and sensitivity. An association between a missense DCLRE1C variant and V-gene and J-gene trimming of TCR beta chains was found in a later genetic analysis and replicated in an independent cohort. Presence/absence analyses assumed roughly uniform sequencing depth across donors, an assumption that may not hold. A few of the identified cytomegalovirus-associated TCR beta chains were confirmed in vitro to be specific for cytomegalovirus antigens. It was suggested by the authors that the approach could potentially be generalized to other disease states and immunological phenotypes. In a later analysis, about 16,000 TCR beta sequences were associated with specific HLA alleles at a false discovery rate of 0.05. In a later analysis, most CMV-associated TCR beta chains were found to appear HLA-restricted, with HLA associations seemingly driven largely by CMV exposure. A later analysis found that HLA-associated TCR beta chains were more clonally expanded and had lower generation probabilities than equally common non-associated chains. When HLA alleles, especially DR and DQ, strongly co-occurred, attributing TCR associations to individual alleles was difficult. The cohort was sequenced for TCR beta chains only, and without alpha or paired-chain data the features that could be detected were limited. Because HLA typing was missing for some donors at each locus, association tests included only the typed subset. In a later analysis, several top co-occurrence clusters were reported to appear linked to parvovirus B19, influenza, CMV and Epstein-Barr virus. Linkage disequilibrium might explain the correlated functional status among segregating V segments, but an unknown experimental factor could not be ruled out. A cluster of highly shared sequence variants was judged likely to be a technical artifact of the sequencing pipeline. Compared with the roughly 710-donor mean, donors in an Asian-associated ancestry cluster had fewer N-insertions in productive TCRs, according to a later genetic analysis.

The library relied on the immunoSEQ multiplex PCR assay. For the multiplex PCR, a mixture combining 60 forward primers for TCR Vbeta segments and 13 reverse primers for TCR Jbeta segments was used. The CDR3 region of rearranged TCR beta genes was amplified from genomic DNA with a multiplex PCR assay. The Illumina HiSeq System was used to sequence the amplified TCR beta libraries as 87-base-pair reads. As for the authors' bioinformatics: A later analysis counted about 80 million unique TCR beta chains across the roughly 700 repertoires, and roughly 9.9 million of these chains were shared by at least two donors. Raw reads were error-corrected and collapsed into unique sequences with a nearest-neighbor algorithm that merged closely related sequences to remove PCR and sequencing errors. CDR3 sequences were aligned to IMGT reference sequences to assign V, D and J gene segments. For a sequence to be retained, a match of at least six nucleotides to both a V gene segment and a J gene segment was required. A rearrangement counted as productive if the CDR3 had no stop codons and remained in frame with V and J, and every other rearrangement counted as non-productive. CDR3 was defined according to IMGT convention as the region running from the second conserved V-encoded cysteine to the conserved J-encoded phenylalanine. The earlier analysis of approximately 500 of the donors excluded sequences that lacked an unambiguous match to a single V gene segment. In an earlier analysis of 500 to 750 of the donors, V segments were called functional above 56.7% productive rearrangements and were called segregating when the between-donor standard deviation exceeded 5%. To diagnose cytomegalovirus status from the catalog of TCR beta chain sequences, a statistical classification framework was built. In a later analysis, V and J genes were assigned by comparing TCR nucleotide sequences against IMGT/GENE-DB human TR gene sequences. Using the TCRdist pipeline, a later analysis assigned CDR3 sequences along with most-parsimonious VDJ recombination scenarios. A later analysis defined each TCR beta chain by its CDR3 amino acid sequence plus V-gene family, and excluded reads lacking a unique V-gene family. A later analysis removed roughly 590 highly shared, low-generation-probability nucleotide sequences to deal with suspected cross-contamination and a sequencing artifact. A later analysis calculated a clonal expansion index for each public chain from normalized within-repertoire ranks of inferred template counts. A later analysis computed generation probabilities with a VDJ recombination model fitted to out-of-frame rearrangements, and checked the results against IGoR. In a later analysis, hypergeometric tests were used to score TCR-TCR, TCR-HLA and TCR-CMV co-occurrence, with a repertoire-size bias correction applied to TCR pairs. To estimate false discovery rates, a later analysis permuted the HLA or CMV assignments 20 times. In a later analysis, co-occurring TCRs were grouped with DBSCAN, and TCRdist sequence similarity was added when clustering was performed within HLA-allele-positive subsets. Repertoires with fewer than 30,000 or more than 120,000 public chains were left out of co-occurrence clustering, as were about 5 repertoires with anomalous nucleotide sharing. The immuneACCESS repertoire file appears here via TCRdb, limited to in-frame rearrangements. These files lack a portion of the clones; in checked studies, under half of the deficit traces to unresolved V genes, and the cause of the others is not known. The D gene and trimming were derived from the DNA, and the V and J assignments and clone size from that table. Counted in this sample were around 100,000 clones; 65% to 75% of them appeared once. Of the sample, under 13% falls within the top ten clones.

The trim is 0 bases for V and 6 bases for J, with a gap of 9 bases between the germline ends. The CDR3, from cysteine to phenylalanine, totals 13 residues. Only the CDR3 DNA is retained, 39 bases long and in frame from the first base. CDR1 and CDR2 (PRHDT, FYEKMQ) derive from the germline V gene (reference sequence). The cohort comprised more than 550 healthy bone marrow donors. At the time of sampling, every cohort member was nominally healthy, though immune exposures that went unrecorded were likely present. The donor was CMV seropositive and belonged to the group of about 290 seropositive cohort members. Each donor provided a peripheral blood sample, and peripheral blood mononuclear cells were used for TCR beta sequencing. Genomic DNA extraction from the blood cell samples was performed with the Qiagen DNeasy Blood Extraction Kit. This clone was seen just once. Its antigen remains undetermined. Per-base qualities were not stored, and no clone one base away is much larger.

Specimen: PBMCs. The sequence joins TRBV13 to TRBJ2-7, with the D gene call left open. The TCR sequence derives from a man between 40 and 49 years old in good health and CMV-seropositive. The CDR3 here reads CASSLGMVGEQYF. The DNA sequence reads TGTGCCAGCAGCTTAGGAATGGTCGGCGAGCAGTACTTC.